This TCR beta chain was captured by sequencing in a study of T cells in Graves' hyperthyroidism and ophthalmopathy. Deletions cut 0 bases from V and 7 bases from J, with 10 bases between. The CDR3 is 14 amino acids. CDR1 is SNHLY, CDR2 FYNNEI, per germline. In its sample, this clonotype was seen many times. Thyroid ultrasound, orbital computed tomography, clinical symptoms, and serum thyroxine and TRAb underpinned diagnoses. PBMCs came from 9 to 10 ml fresh peripheral blood. TCR beta CDR3 sequences were amplified from RNA transcripts. The study used the HTBI primer set for a first-round RT-PCR of the TCR CDR3. One entry per CDR3 protein results from TCRdb running MiXCR on the multiplex PCR reads. The sample includes roughly 500,000 distinct CDR3 sequences, approximately 25% of them seen just once.

The TCR sequence derives from a woman aged 30 to 39 with Graves' ophthalmopathy. Sequencing was done on a sample of blood. This sequence joins TRBV2 and TRBJ1-5; D is unresolved. CDR3 protein: CASSEAALYQPQHF. The CDR3, as DNA: TGTGCCAGCAGTGAAGCGGCGCTTTACCAGCCCCAGCATTTT.